This is a list of T cell receptor beta chains from one sample in a study of shared clonotypes between healthy human individuals. This table comes from immunoSEQ multiplex PCR, and its TCRdb copy is limited to in-frame clones, with some not included. The table lists around 510,000 clones, about 96% of them singletons. Sequencing was performed on naive CD4+ T cells sorted from blood. The source of these receptors is a woman aged 30 to 39 in good health. Both conserved end residues are part of each CDR3. A D gene is named only where the DNA matches it firmly. Not all rows give a size; the values are once, few, many and, for expanded clones, a class.

V gene,clone size,D gene,J gene,CDR3 DNA,CDR3 protein
TRBV2,.,TRBD2,TRBJ2-7,TGTGCCAGCAGTACCCTAGCGGGAGGCGAGCAGTACTTC,CASSTLAGGEQYF
TRBV30,.,.,TRBJ1-1,TGTGCCTGGAGATCTAGCGTCCTCCAGCAATTCTTT,CAWRSSVLQQFF
TRBV7-9,.,.,TRBJ1-1,TGTGCCAGCAGCTTAGCGTTTGGTATAAGGGCGTCAGACACTGAAGCTTTCTTT,CASSLAFGIRASDTEAFF
TRBV9,once,TRBD2,TRBJ2-1,TGTGCCAGCAGCGTTGGACTAGCGGGAGATCTTTTCTACAATGAGCAGTTCTTC,CASSVGLAGDLFYNEQFF
TRBV2,.,.,TRBJ2-5,TGTGCCAGCAATTCTAGAGGGTTTGGAGAGACCCAGTACTTC,CASNSRGFGETQYF
TRBV7-8,.,.,TRBJ1-3,TGTGCCAGCAGCTTAGTTACGGCTGGAAACACCATATATTTT,CASSLVTAGNTIYF
TRBV27,.,.,TRBJ1-6,TGTGCCAGCAGTTTTGGGGGAGGGTCACCCCTCCACTTT,CASSFGGGSPLHF
TRBV28,.,.,TRBJ1-1,TGTGCCAGCACCCAGGGAGGGGGCACTGAAGCTTTCTTT,CASTQGGGTEAFF
TRBV4-2,.,TRBD2,TRBJ2-2,TGTGCCAGCAGCCAAAGCGGGACTAAAGCAAACACCGGGGAGCTGTTTTTT,CASSQSGTKANTGELFF
TRBV19,.,.,TRBJ2-7,TGTGCCAGTAGTATAGGATCAGGGGACGAGCAGTACTTC,CASSIGSGDEQYF
TRBV18,.,.,TRBJ2-2,TGTGCCAGCTCCCGATTAGGAGACTCAGGCGCAGGGGAGCTGTTTTTT,CASSRLGDSGAGELFF
TRBV2,.,.,TRBJ2-5,TGTGCCAGCAGGGTCCCCCCTCAAGAGACCCAGTACTTC,CASRVPPQETQYF
TRBV6-1,.,.,TRBJ1-4,TGTGCCAGCAGTGAAACCCCCGCGGTAACTAATGAAAAACTGTTTTTT,CASSETPAVTNEKLFF
TRBV28,.,.,TRBJ2-3,TGTGCCAGCAGCTCCCCAGATACGCAGTATTTT,CASSSPDTQYF
TRBV6-6,.,TRBD2,TRBJ2-1,TGTGCCAGCAGTTACATGGGCGGGAGGGCCGACAATGAGCAGTTCTTC,CASSYMGGRADNEQFF
TRBV5-1,.,.,TRBJ1-2,TGCGCCAGCAGCATCGACTCTAACTATGGCTACACCTTC,CASSIDSNYGYTF
TRBV27,.,.,TRBJ2-7,TGTGCCAGCAGTTTCCGGACTTACAGCTCCTACGAGCAGTACTTC,CASSFRTYSSYEQYF
TRBV19,few,TRBD1,TRBJ2-7,TGTGCCAGTGCCACAGGGGGTTCCTACGAGCAGTACTTC,CASATGGSYEQYF
TRBV30,.,.,TRBJ2-7,TGTGCCTGGAGTATGGACATATACTCCTACGAGCAGTACTTC,CAWSMDIYSYEQYF
TRBV9,.,TRBD2,TRBJ2-3,TGTGCCAGCAGCGTAGAAGGACTAGCGGGAGTCGCCCCGCAGTATTTT,CASSVEGLAGVAPQYF
TRBV29-1,.,TRBD2,TRBJ2-1,TGCAGCGTTGGACTCATAGCGGGGAATGAGCAGTTCTTC,CSVGLIAGNEQFF
TRBV6-1,.,.,TRBJ2-1,TGTGCCAGCTCCCTGTCCGGGACTTCCTACAATGAGCAGTTCTTC,CASSLSGTSYNEQFF
TRBV6-5,.,.,TRBJ1-6,TGTGCCCCTCCGGGCCCCGGGGGTTCACCCCTCCACTTT,CAPPGPGGSPLHF